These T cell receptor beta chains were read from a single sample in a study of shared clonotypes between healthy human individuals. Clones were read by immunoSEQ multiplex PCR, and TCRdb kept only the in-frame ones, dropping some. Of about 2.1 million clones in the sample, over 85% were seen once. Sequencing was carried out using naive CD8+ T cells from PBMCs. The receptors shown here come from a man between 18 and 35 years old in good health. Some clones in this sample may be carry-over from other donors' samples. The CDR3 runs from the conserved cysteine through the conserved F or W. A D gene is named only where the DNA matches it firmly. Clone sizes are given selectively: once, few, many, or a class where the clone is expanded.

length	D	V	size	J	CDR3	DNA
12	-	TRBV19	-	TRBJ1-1	CASSMRLTEAFF	TGTGCCAGTAGTATGAGGTTGACTGAAGCTTTCTTT
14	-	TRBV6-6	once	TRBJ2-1	CASSYRPGYNEQFF	TGTGCCAGCAGTTACCGGCCGGGATACAATGAGCAGTTCTTC
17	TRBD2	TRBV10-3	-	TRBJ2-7	CAISLSLGGTLGYEQYF	TGTGCCATCAGTCTCTCCCTCGGGGGGACTTTAGGGTACGAGCAGTACTTC
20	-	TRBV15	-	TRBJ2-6	CATSRDMIGGVFSGANVLTF	TGTGCCACCAGCAGAGATATGATTGGCGGAGTCTTCTCTGGGGCCAACGTCCTGACTTTC
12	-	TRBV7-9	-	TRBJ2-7	CASSLGPAEQYF	TGTGCCAGCAGCTTAGGTCCTGCGGAGCAGTACTTC
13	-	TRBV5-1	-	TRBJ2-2	CASSLAYTGELFF	TGCGCCAGCAGCTTGGCGTACACCGGGGAGCTGTTTTTT
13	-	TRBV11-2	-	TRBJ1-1	CASRLGGITEAFF	TGTGCCAGCAGACTTGGGGGAATCACTGAAGCTTTCTTT
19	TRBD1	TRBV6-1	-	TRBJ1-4	CASSGSYRGTVATNEKLFF	TGTGCCAGCAGTGGTTCCTACAGGGGGACCGTTGCAACTAATGAAAAACTGTTTTTT
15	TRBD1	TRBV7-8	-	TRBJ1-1	CASSKDRGSNTEAFF	TGTGCCAGCAGCAAGGACAGGGGGTCGAACACTGAAGCTTTCTTT
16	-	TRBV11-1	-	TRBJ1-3	CASSLDRIATGNTIYF	TGTGCCAGCAGCCTGGACAGAATCGCAACCGGAAACACCATATATTTT
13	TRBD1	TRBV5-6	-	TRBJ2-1	CASSRGTVPEQFF	TGTGCCAGCAGCAGGGGGACAGTTCCTGAGCAGTTCTTC
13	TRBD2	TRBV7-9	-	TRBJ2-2	CASSLPGGGELFF	TGTGCCAGCAGCCTGCCGGGGGGCGGGGAGCTGTTTTTT
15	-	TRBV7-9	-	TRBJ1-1	CASSFPQGPHTEAFF	TGTGCCAGCAGCTTCCCACAGGGTCCACACACTGAAGCTTTCTTT
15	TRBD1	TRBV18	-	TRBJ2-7	CASSSRPGQGNEQYF	TGTGCCAGCTCATCTAGACCGGGACAGGGGAACGAGCAGTACTTC
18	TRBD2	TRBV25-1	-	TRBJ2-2	CASSEFVSGSTGTGELFF	TGTGCCAGCAGTGAATTCGTTAGCGGGAGTACCGGCACCGGGGAGCTGTTTTTT
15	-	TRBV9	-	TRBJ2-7	CASSPGPGNFYEQYF	TGTGCCAGCAGCCCAGGGCCGGGGAACTTCTACGAGCAGTACTTC
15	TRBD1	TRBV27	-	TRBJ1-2	CASKPDRGHENGYTF	TGTGCCAGCAAGCCAGACAGGGGGCACGAGAATGGCTACACCTTC
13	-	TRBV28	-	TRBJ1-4	CASRDRPNEKLFF	TGTGCCAGCAGGGACAGACCTAATGAAAAACTGTTTTTT
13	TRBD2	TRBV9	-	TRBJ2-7	CASSPGLAGEQYF	TGTGCCAGCAGCCCGGGACTAGCGGGCGAGCAGTACTTC
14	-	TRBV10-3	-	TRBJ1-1	CAISEKLLNTEAFF	TGTGCCATCAGTGAGAAATTATTGAACACTGAAGCTTTCTTT
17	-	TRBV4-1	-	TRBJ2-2	CASSQVHGEVDTGELFF	TGCGCCAGCAGCCAAGTCCACGGGGAAGTGGACACCGGGGAGCTGTTTTTT
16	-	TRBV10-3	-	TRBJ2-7	CAISGPGGRSSYEQYF	TGTGCCATCAGTGGCCCCGGGGGAAGGAGCTCCTACGAGCAGTACTTC
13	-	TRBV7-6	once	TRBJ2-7	CASSPGRTYEQYF	TGTGCCAGCAGCCCTGGTAGGACTTACGAGCAGTACTTC
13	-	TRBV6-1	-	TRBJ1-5	CASSDWGYQPQHF	TGTGCCAGCAGTGACTGGGGCTATCAGCCCCAGCATTTT
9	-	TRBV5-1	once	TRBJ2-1	CASSLAWFF	TGCGCCAGCAGCTTGGCCTGGTTCTTC
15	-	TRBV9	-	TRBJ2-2	CASSVVGGGTGELFF	TGTGCCAGCAGCGTAGTCGGGGGCGGGACCGGGGAGCTGTTTTTT
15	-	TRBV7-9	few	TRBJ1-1	CASSPRGHQNTEAFF	TGTGCCAGCAGCCCACGGGGACACCAGAACACTGAAGCTTTCTTT
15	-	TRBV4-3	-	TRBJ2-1	CASSQGSGLINEQFF	TGCGCCAGCAGCCAAGGGAGCGGACTAATAAATGAGCAGTTCTTC
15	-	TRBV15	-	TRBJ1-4	CATSSGRATNEKLFF	TGTGCCACCAGCAGTGGACGAGCAACTAATGAAAAACTGTTTTTT
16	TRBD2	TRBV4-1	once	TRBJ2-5	CASSQVSASGEETQYF	TGCGCCAGCAGCCAAGTGTCGGCTAGCGGCGAAGAGACCCAGTACTTC
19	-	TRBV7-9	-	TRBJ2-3	CASSLDFSYTLLSTDTQYF	TGTGCCAGCAGCTTAGATTTCTCTTACACCCTACTGAGCACAGATACGCAGTATTTT
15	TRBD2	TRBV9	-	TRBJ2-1	CASTTGLAGGNEQFF	TGTGCCAGCACCACTGGACTAGCGGGAGGGAACGAGCAGTTCTTC
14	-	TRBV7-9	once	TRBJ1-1	CASSLGGLNTEAFF	TGTGCCAGCAGCTTAGGTGGTCTGAACACTGAAGCTTTCTTT
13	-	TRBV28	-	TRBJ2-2	CASSLARPGELFF	TGTGCCAGCAGTTTAGCCCGCCCCGGGGAGCTGTTTTTT
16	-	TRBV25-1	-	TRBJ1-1	CASSRGPRHLNTEAFF	TGTGCCAGCAGCCGGGGGCCGAGGCACTTGAACACTGAAGCTTTCTTT
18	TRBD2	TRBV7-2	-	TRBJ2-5	CASSPGTSGEFLRETQYF	TGTGCCAGCAGCCCCGGGACTAGCGGGGAGTTTCTACGAGAGACCCAGTACTTC
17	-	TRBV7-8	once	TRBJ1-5	CASSSPSGGSYGQPQHF	TGTGCCAGCAGCTCCCCCTCCGGGGGTTCTTATGGACAGCCCCAGCATTTT
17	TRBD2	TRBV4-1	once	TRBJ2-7	CASSQGHYERGYYEQYF	TGCGCCAGCAGCCAAGGCCACTATGAGCGGGGATACTACGAGCAGTACTTC
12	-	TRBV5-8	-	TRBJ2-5	CASSVIGQTQYF	TGTGCCAGCAGCGTGATTGGTCAGACCCAGTACTTC
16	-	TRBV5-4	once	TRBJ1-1	CASTSDRGGWNTEAFF	TGTGCCAGCACTTCGGACCGAGGGGGGTGGAACACTGAAGCTTTCTTT
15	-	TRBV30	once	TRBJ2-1	CATQKIPFPLNEQFF	TGTGCTACTCAGAAAATACCATTCCCCCTCAATGAGCAGTTCTTC
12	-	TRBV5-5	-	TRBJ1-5	CASSLGDQPQHF	TGTGCCAGCAGCTTGGGAGATCAGCCCCAGCATTTT
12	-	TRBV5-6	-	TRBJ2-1	CASSPSHNEQFF	TGTGCCAGCAGCCCCAGCCACAATGAGCAGTTCTTC
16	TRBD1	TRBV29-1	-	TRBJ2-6	CSVNTGGDSGANVLTF	TGCAGCGTTAACACAGGGGGTGACTCTGGGGCCAACGTCCTGACTTTC
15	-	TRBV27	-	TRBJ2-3	CASTVGGTSTDTQYF	TGTGCCAGCACCGTAGGCGGGACCAGCACAGATACGCAGTATTTT
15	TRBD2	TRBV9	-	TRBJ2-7	CASSVGLAGVYEQYF	TGTGCCAGCAGCGTAGGACTAGCGGGAGTCTACGAGCAGTACTTC
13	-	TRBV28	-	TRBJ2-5	CATKSFAEETQYF	TGTGCCACCAAATCCTTCGCAGAAGAGACCCAGTACTTC
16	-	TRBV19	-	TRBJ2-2	CASSIGRQMNTGELFF	TGTGCCAGTAGTATAGGGCGGCAGATGAACACCGGGGAGCTGTTTTTT
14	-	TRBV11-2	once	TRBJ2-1	CASETVGAYNEQFF	TGTGCCAGCGAAACGGTAGGAGCTTACAATGAGCAGTTCTTC
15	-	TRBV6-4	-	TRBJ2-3	CASNRQGPSTDTQYF	TGTGCCAGCAACCGTCAGGGGCCTAGCACAGATACGCAGTATTTT
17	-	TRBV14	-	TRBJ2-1	CASSQLQSGPLKNEQFF	TGTGCCAGCAGCCAACTACAGTCGGGGCCCTTGAAAAATGAGCAGTTCTTC
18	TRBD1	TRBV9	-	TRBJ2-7	CASSPKSSTGTPPYEQYF	TGTGCCAGCAGCCCAAAATCTTCGACAGGGACCCCCCCCTACGAGCAGTACTTC
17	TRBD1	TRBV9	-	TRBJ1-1	CASSGGTGPGAETEAFF	TGTGCCAGCAGCGGAGGGACAGGGCCGGGGGCAGAGACTGAAGCTTTCTTT
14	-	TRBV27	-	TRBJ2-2	CASSFGSLGGELFF	TGTGCCAGCAGTTTCGGGAGCCTAGGCGGGGAGCTGTTTTTT
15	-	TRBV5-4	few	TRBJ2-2	CASSRLPVQSGELFF	TGTGCCAGCAGCAGGCTGCCGGTCCAGAGCGGGGAGCTGTTTTTT
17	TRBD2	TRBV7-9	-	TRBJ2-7	CASSLGGLAKSSYEQYF	TGTGCCAGCAGCTTAGGGGGACTAGCAAAGTCGTCCTACGAGCAGTACTTC
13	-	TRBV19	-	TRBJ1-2	CASRSGGVDGYTF	TGTGCCAGTAGGTCGGGGGGGGTCGATGGCTACACCTTC
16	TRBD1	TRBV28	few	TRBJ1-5	CASRRTGRGSNQPQHF	TGTGCCAGCAGGAGGACAGGGAGAGGAAGCAATCAGCCCCAGCATTTT
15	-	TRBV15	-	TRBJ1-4	CATSRGRTTNEKLFF	TGTGCCACCAGCAGAGGACGTACAACTAATGAAAAACTGTTTTTT
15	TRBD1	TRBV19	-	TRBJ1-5	CASSRDRNSNQPQHF	TGTGCCAGTAGTAGGGACAGGAATAGCAATCAGCCCCAGCATTTT